This T cell receptor beta chain came from a study of cytomegalovirus exposure and HLA in healthy donors. On the study more broadly: Unique TCRs from HLA-typed donors, roughly 87 million of them, were held in an early data release. Notes on the study in general: In a later analysis, DRB1 alleles had the most associated TCRs; HLA-C alleles the fewest.

A word on this clone: The antigen remains undetermined.

The PCR contained 60 Vbeta and 13 Jbeta primers. Only in-frame clones appear in the TCRdb table, and some are missing; sequencing was by immunoSEQ multiplex PCR. The sample yields about 140,000 clones, over 65% seen once. Sequencing was done on a sample of PBMCs. This receptor was taken from a male donor in good health and CMV-seronegative.

CDR3 region: CASSLSIRAGGDEQYF. DNA for the CDR3: TGCGCCAGCAGCTTGAGCATTCGAGCGGGAGGTGACGAGCAGTACTTC. The chain is built from TRBV5-1 and TRBJ2-7; 9 positions match TRBD2. The length of the CDR3 is 16 residues. The germline V gene encodes CDR1 SGHRS and CDR2 YFSETQ. V shed 1 base, J shed 5 bases, and the junction held 10 bases outside the gene matches.